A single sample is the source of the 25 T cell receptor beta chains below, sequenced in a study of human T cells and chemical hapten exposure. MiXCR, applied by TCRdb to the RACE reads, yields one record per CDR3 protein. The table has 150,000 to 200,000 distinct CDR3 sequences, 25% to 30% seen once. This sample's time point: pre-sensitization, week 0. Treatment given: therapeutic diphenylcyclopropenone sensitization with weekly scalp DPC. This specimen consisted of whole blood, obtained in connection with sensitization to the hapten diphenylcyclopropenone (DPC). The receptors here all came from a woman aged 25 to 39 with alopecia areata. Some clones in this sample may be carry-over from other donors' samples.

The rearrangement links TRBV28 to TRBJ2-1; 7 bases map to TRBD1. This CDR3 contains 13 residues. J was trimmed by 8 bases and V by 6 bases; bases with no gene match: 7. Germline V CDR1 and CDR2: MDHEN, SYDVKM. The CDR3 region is CASSWGTVDEQFF. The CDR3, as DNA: TGTGCCAGCAGCTGGGGGACAGTTGATGAGCAGTTCTTC.

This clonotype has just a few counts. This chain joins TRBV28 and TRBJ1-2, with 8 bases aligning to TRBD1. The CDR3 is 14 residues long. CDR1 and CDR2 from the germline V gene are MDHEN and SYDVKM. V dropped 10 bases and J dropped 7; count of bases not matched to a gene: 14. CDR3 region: CATLIRTGPAGYTF. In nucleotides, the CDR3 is TGTGCCACCCTCATCCGGACAGGGCCGGCTGGCTACACCTTC.

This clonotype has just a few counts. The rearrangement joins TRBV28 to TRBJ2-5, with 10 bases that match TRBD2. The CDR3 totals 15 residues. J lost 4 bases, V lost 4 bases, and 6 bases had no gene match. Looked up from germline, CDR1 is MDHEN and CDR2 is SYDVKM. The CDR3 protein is CASSSSSGGPETQYF. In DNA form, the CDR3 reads TGTGCCAGCAGTTCCTCTAGCGGGGGCCCAGAGACCCAGTACTTC.

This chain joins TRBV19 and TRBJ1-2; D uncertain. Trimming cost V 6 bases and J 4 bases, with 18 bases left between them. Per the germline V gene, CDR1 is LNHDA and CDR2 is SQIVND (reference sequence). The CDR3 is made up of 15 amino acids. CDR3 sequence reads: CASRGNRPLGYGYTF. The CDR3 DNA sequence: TGTGCCAGTAGGGGCAACAGACCCTTAGGCTATGGCTACACCTTC. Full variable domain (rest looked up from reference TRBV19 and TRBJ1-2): DGGITQSPKYLFRKEGQNVTLSCEQNLNHDAMYWYRQDPGQGLRLIYYSQIVNDFQKGDIAEGYSVSREKKESFPLTVTSAQKNPTAFYLCASRGNRPLGYGYTFGSGTRLTVV.

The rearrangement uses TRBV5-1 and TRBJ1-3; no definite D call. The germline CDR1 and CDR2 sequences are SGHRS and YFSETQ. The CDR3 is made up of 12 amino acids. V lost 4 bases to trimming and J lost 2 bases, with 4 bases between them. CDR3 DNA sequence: TGCGCCAGCAGCACGCCTGGAAACACCATATATTTT. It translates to CASSTPGNTIYF.

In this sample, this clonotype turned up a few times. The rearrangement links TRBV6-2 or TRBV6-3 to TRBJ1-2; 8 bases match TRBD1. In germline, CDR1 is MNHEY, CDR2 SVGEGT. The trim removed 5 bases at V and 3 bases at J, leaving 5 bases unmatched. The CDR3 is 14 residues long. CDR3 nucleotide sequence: TGTGCCAGCAGTCCAGGGGGCAGCGACTATGGCTACACCTTC. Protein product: CASSPGGSDYGYTF.

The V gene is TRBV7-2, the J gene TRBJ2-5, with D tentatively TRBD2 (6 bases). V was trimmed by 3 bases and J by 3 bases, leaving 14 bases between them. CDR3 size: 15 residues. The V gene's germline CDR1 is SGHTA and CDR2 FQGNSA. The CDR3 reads CASSFGGGAEETQYF. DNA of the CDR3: TGTGCCAGCAGCTTCGGGGGTGGGGCGGAAGAGACCCAGTACTTC. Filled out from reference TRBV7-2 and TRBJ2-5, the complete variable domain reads GAGVSQSPSNKVTEKGKDVELRCDPISGHTALYWYRQSLGQGLEFLIYFQGNSAPDKSGLPSDRFSAERTGGSVSTLTIQRTQQEDSAVYLCASSFGGGAEETQYFGPGTRLLVL.

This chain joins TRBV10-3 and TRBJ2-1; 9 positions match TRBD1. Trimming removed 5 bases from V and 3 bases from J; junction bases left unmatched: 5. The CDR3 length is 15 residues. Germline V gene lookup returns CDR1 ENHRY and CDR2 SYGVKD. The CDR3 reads CAISKTGGDYNEQFF. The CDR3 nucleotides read TGTGCCATCAGTAAGACAGGGGGAGACTACAATGAGCAGTTCTTC.

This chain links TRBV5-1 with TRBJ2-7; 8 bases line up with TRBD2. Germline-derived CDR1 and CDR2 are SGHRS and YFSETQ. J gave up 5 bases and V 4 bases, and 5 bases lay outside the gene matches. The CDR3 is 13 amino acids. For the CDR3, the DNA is TGCGCCAGCAGCCCGGGAGGGTCGGACGAGCAGTACTTC. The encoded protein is CASSPGGSDEQYF.

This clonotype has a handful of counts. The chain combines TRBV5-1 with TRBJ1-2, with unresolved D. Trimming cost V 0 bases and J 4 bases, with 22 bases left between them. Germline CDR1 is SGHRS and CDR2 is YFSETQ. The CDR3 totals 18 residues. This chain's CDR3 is CASSLDATGRATGYGYTF. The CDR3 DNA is TGCGCCAGCAGCTTGGATGCAACTGGACGGGCCACGGGCTATGGCTACACCTTC.

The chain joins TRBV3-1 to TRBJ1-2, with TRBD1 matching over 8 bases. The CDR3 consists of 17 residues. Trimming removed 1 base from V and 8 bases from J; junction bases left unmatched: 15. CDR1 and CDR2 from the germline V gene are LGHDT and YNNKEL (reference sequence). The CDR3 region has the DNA TGTGCCAGCAGCCAAGGCAGTCTTTCAGGGGGCGCCTTCGGCTACACCTTC. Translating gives CASSQGSLSGGAFGYTF.

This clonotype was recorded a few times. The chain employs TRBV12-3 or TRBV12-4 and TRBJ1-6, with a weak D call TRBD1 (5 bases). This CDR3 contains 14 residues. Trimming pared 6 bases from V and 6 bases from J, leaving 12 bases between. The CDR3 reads CASRPDTSNSPLHF. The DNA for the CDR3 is TGTGCCAGCAGACCGGACACGAGTAATTCACCCCTCCACTTT.

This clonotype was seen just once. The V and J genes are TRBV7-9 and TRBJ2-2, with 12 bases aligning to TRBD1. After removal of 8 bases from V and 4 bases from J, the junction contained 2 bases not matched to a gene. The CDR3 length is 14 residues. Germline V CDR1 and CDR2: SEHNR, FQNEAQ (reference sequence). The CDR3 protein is CASPGQGATGELFF. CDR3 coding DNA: TGTGCCAGCCCGGGACAGGGGGCCACCGGGGAGCTGTTTTTT.

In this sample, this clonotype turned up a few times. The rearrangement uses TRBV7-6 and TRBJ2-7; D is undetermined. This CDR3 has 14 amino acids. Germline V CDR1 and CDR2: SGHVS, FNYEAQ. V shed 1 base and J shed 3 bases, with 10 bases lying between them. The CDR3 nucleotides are TGTGCCAGCAGCTTAGAAATAGGGATCTACGAGCAGTACTTC. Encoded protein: CASSLEIGIYEQYF.

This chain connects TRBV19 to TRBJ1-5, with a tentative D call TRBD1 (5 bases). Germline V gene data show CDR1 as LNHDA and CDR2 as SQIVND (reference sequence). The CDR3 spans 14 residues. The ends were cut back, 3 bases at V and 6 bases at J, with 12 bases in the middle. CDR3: CASSISGLGQPQHF. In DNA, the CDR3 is TGTGCCAGTAGTATTTCAGGGTTGGGTCAGCCCCAGCATTTT.

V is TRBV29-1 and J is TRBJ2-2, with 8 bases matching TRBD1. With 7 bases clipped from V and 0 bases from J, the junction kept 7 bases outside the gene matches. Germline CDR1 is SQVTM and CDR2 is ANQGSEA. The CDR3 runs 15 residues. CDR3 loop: CSGGTGFANTGELFF. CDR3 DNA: TGCAGCGGGGGGACAGGTTTCGCGAACACCGGGGAGCTGTTTTTT.

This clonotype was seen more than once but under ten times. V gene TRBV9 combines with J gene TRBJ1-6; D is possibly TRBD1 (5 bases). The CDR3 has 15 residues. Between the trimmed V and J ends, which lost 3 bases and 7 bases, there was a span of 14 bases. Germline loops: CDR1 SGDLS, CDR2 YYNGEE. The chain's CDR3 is CASSGGESINSPLHF. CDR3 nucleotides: TGTGCCAGCAGCGGGGGGGAGTCGATAAATTCACCCCTCCACTTT. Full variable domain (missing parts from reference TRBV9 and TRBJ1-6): DSGVTQTPKHLITATGQRVTLRCSPRSGDLSVYWYQQSLDQGLQFLIQYYNGEERAKGNILERFSAQQFPDLHSELNLSSLELGDSALYFCASSGGESINSPLHFGNGTRLTVT.

CDR3 coding DNA: TGTGCCATCAGTGAGGGCGGGGTTACGGATAATTCACCCCTCCACTTT. Translation gives CAISEGGVTDNSPLHF. The V and J genes are TRBV10-3 and TRBJ1-6; the D is unclear. This CDR3 is built from 16 residues. The germline V and J ends were trimmed by 2 bases and 5 bases, with 13 bases remaining between them. In germline, CDR1 is ENHRY, CDR2 SYGVKD.

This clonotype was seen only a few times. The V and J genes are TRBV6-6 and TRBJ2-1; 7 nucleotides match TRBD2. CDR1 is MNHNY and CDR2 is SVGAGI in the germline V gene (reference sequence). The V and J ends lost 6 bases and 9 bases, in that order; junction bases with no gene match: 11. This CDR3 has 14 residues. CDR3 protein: CASRAGTNLGEQFF. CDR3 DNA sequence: TGTGCCAGCAGAGCCGGGACTAATCTAGGTGAGCAGTTCTTC.

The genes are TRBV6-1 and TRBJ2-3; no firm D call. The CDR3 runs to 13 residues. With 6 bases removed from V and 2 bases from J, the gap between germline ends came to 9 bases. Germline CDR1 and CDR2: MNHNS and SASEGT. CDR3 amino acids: CASSLALTDTQYF. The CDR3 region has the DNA TGTGCCAGCAGCTTGGCCCTCACAGATACGCAGTATTTT.

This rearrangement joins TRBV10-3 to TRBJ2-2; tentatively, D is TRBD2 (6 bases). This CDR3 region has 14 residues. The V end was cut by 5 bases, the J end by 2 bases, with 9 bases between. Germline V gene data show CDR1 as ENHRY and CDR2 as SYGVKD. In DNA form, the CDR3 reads TGTGCCATCAGTTTTAGCGGTAACACCGGGGAGCTGTTTTTT. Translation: CAISFSGNTGELFF.

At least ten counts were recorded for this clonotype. CDR3 loop: CASSRYPNSPLHF. The CDR3 nucleotides read TGTGCCAGCAGCCGATACCCCAATTCACCCCTCCACTTT. This chain uses TRBV7-2 with TRBJ1-6; D is unresolved. Germline values: CDR1 SGHTA, CDR2 FQGNSA. Trimming pared 5 bases from V and 7 bases from J, leaving 9 bases between. CDR3 length: 13 amino acids.

The CDR3 DNA reads TGTGCCAGCAGTCCCACTAGTCCCTACAATGAGCAGTTCTTC. Translating it yields CASSPTSPYNEQFF. The genes are TRBV27 and TRBJ2-1; D possibly corresponds to TRBD2 (5 bases). The V and J ends lost 5 bases and 2 bases respectively, with 10 bases between them. CDR1 is MNHEY and CDR2 is SMNVEV in the germline V gene (reference sequence). CDR3 length: 14 amino acids.

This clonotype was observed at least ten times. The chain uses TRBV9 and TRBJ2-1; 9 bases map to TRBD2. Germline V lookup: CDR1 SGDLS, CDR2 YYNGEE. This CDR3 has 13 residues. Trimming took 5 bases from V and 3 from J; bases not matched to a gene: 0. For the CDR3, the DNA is TGTGCCAGCAGTAGCGGGAGCTACAATGAGCAGTTCTTC. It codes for CASSSGSYNEQFF.

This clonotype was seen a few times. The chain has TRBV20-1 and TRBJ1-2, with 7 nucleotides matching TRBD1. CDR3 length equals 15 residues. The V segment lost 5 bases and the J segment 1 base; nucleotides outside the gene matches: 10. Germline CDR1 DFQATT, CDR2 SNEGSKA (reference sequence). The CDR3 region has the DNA TGCAGTGCTCCGGAGACAGGGCGAAGTAACTATGGCTACACCTTC. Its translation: CSAPETGRSNYGYTF.